Below, 4 T cell receptor beta chains from the same sample are listed, as sequenced in a study of technical replicates of blood from a handful of donors. The table came from immunoSEQ multiplex PCR; TCRdb's copy has only in-frame clones and leaves some out. The sample carries 80,000 or so clones, roughly 98% recorded once. The sequenced material came from T cells isolated from PBMCs. Every receptor here comes from a human donor in good health.

Only one count was recorded for this clone. The J gene is TRBJ1-1, the V gene TRBV19; D not certain. The ends were cut back, 6 bases at V and 2 bases at J, with 13 bases in the middle. Germline-derived CDR1 and CDR2 are LNHDA and SQIVND (reference sequence). The CDR3 is 14 amino acids. CDR3 residues: CASRAWTGNTEAFF. The CDR3 coding sequence is TGTGCCAGTAGGGCCTGGACTGGTAACACTGAAGCTTTCTTT.

The CDR3 is CAISEPDRVNPLSGNTIYF. The CDR3, as DNA: TGTGCCATCAGTGAGCCGGACAGGGTGAACCCCCTTTCTGGAAACACCATATATTTT. The chain recombines TRBV10-3 with TRBJ1-3; 8 positions match TRBD1. After removal of 2 bases from V and 1 base from J, the junction contained 13 bases not matched to a gene. Germline CDR1 and CDR2: ENHRY and SYGVKD. This CDR3 comprises 19 residues.

The CDR3 is CASTVTQGRGTEAFF. CDR3 bases: TGTGCCAGCACTGTAACCCAGGGTCGTGGGACTGAAGCTTTCTTT. The gene calls are TRBV11-2 and TRBJ1-1; D possibly corresponds to TRBD1 (5 bases). Germline V gene sequence: CDR1 SGHAT, CDR2 FQNNGV. V was shortened by 7 bases and J by 5 bases, with 20 bases between the two germline ends. The CDR3 has 15 residues.

The rearrangement joins TRBV11-2 to TRBJ2-2, with 12 bases lining up with TRBD1. This CDR3 region has 19 residues. Losses at the gene ends were 1 base for V and 0 bases for J; bases not matched to a gene: 6. Germline CDR1 SGHAT, CDR2 FQNNGV. CDR3 nucleotides: TGTGCCAGCAGCTTAGGGGACAGGGGGCACAAAGCGAACACCGGGGAGCTGTTTTTT. This gives the protein CASSLGDRGHKANTGELFF.